A selection of T cell receptor beta chains follows, all from one sample in a study of CD8+ T cells in alopecia areata. Sequencing was performed with immunoSEQ multiplex PCR; in TCRdb, only in-frame clones are kept and a portion is missing. The sample records about 250,000 clones, 60% being singletons. The source material was CD4+ T cells sorted from blood, sampled at week 52, from a patient treated with tofacitinib. The receptor set was obtained from a human donor with alopecia areata. CDR3s include the opening cysteine and the closing phenylalanine or tryptophan. The order of the fields is J gene, D gene, clone size, V gene, CDR3 DNA, CDR3 protein. A D gene is named only where the DNA matches it firmly. Clone sizes are given selectively: once, few, many, or a class where the clone is expanded.

>TRBJ1-6|TRBD1|few|TRBV30
TGTGCCTGGGCCGGACAGGGTAATTCACCCCTCCACTTT
CAWAGQGNSPLHF
>TRBJ1-6|-|-|TRBV7-9
TGTGCCAGCAGCGCCCTGCGGTATTCACCCCTCCACTTT
CASSALRYSPLHF
>TRBJ2-6|-|-|TRBV29-1
TGCAGCGTTTCGAACTCTGGGGCCAACGTCCTGACTTTC
CSVSNSGANVLTF
>TRBJ1-4|-|-|TRBV27
TGTGCCAGCAGTTTATCCTCGTGGGGAGGGAGGAATGAAAAACTGTTTTTT
CASSLSSWGGRNEKLFF
>TRBJ1-2|TRBD1|-|TRBV30
TGTGCCTGGACAGGGGGGGTGTATGGCTACACCTTC
CAWTGGVYGYTF
>TRBJ2-7|TRBD1|-|TRBV29-1
TGCAGCGTTGAAGCGAGGGGGCGCATGTACTTC
CSVEARGRMYF
>TRBJ2-3|TRBD2|-|TRBV7-8
TGTGCCAGCAGCCCTATGAGAGCGGGGGACACAGATACGCAGTATTTT
CASSPMRAGDTDTQYF
>TRBJ1-2|-|-|TRBV30
TGTGCCTGGACTCTCTCGGGAATTTCTTATGGCTACACCTTC
CAWTLSGISYGYTF
>TRBJ1-2|-|few|TRBV29-1
TGCAGCGTTGAGGGGAATTTGGATGGCTACACCTTC
CSVEGNLDGYTF
>TRBJ2-7|TRBD1|-|TRBV7-3
TGTGCCAGCAGTGTCTCCGGGACAGGGAGGCACGAGCAGTACTTC
CASSVSGTGRHEQYF
>TRBJ1-2|TRBD1|-|TRBV29-1
TGCAGCGGTGCGGGGGGGACAGGTTATGGCTACACCTTC
CSGAGGTGYGYTF
>TRBJ2-1|-|-|TRBV5-1
TGCGCCAGCAGCCCGGACAGCGTTGCGAACAATGAGCAGTTCTTC
CASSPDSVANNEQFF
>TRBJ1-1|-|-|TRBV29-1
TGCAGCGTTGAGGGAGGGGGCACTGAAGCTTTCTTT
CSVEGGGTEAFF
>TRBJ2-7|-|-|TRBV13
TGTGCCAGCAGCCCGAACAGGGTTTCCTACGAGCAGTACTTC
CASSPNRVSYEQYF
>TRBJ1-5|TRBD1|-|TRBV6-6
TGTGCCAGCAGTTGGGGACAGGGTGATCAGCCCCAGCATTTT
CASSWGQGDQPQHF
>TRBJ2-7|TRBD1|-|TRBV5-1
TGCGCCAGCAGCTTGGGGACAGGGGGATGGAACTACGAGCAGTACTTC
CASSLGTGGWNYEQYF
>TRBJ2-3|-|-|TRBV29-1
TGCAGCGTTGGCAGCACAGATACGCAGTATTTT
CSVGSTDTQYF
>TRBJ2-5|-|-|TRBV7-6
TGTGCCAGCAGCTTTCTTCACCAAGAGACCCAGTACTTC
CASSFLHQETQYF
>TRBJ1-2|-|-|TRBV4-2
TGTGCCAGCAGCCAAGGATATGGCTACACCTTC
CASSQGYGYTF
>TRBJ1-4|-|-|TRBV30
TGTGCCTGGACACTACAGGGAAACGAAAAACTGTTTTTT
CAWTLQGNEKLFF
>TRBJ2-7|TRBD2|-|TRBV6-1
TGTGCCAGCAGCCTAGAGACTAGCGGGGGGGGCGAGCAGTACTTC
CASSLETSGGGEQYF
>TRBJ2-6|-|-|TRBV5-1
TGCGCCAGCAGCTTTAGGGATGGGGCCAACGTCCTGACTTTC
CASSFRDGANVLTF
>TRBJ1-2|-|-|TRBV30
TGTGCCTGGGGCCCTCTCTGGGACTACACCTTC
CAWGPLWDYTF
>TRBJ2-1|-|-|TRBV30
TGTGCCTGGAACCCGGGACGTACCAGCTCCTACAATGAGCAGTTCTTC
CAWNPGRTSSYNEQFF
>TRBJ2-5|-|few|TRBV13
TGTGCCAGCAGCTTTTTGGGCGGGCAAGAGACCCAGTACTTC
CASSFLGGQETQYF
>TRBJ2-1|TRBD2|few|TRBV10-3
TGTGCCATCAGGGGCACTAGCGGGGAAGCCAATGAGCAGTTCTTC
CAIRGTSGEANEQFF
>TRBJ1-3|-|few|TRBV2
TGTGCCAGCAGTGTCTCGAGCTCTGGAAACACCATATATTTT
CASSVSSSGNTIYF
>TRBJ1-2|-|-|TRBV30
TGTGCCTGGAGTGTACTGCAGGGGATCTATGGCTACACCTTC
CAWSVLQGIYGYTF
>TRBJ2-7|-|-|TRBV18
TGTGCCAGCTCACCACTACCAGGGGCAGATGTTTACGAGCAGTACTTC
CASSPLPGADVYEQYF
>TRBJ2-5|-|-|TRBV27
TGTGCCAGCAGGCCACTAGGGGCCGTGGAGACCCAGTACTTC
CASRPLGAVETQYF
>TRBJ1-2|-|few|TRBV29-1
TGCAGCGTCGGCAGGTCACGGTCATATGGCTACACCTTC
CSVGRSRSYGYTF
>TRBJ2-7|-|-|TRBV5-1
TGCGCCAGCAGCTCGGGGGTGGAGACCGGCTCCTACGAGCAGTACTTC
CASSSGVETGSYEQYF
>TRBJ2-2|TRBD2|-|TRBV30
TGTGCCTGGAGTGTAGCGGGGCAGAACACCGGGGAGCTGTTTTTT
CAWSVAGQNTGELFF
>TRBJ2-1|-|-|TRBV7-9
TGTGCCAGCAGCTCAGGGGAGCAGTTCTTC
CASSSGEQFF
>TRBJ1-2|-|-|TRBV5-1
TGCGCCAGCAGCCCGGGACCGGTCTCTGGCTACACCTTC
CASSPGPVSGYTF
>TRBJ2-1|-|-|TRBV30
TGTGCCTGGAGTCCAGACAGTCAGTCGAATGAGCAGTTCTTC
CAWSPDSQSNEQFF
>TRBJ2-7|TRBD1|-|TRBV5-6
TGTGCCAGCAGCTCCTACGACAGGGATGGTATTTACGAGCAGTACTTC
CASSSYDRDGIYEQYF
>TRBJ2-7|-|few|TRBV9
TGTGCCAGCAGCGTAGCAGGGCGGGCGGCGGGGGAGCAGTACTTC
CASSVAGRAAGEQYF
>TRBJ2-7|TRBD1|few|TRBV29-1
TGCAGCGCCCGACAGGGAGACTACGAGCAGTACTTC
CSARQGDYEQYF
>TRBJ2-3|-|once|TRBV11-1
TGTGCCAGCAGCGCTATCGCGAGCGGGCTCACAGATACGCAGTATTTT
CASSAIASGLTDTQYF
>TRBJ1-5|TRBD1|few|TRBV19
TGTGCCAGTAGTATTGCCGGACAGGGCGGTCAGCCCCAGCATTTT
CASSIAGQGGQPQHF